The present T cell receptor (beta chain) was sequenced within a study of OX40 agonist ivuxolimab in advanced cancers. Regarding the complete study: Ivuxolimab was an agonistic, fully human IgG2 monoclonal antibody directed against OX40 (CD134), a costimulatory receptor. Prior anti-PD-1, anti-PD-L1 or anti-CTLA-4 therapy was permitted, and checkpoint inhibitors had been received by 40% to 50% of dose-escalation patients. In the dose-escalation cohort, more than 80% of patients were male, and the mean age was 60 years with a range of roughly 23 to 79. Of the approximately 50 patients in dose escalation, approximately 20 had hepatocellular carcinoma, some 15 had melanoma, 9 had renal cell carcinoma and 9 had head and neck cancer. Peripheral TCRbeta sequencing aimed to test whether ivuxolimab altered TCR sequence diversity and caused clonal T-cell expansion. Partial responses were achieved by three dose-escalation patients, of whom one had hepatocellular carcinoma and two had cutaneous melanoma. Intravenous ivuxolimab was administered to patients every 2 weeks at six dose levels: 0.01, 0.1, 0.3, 1.5, 3 and 10 mg/kg. The paper covers the monotherapy dose-escalation part of the phase I ivuxolimab trial, which included N of about 56 patients. The study at large found these results: At doses from 0.1 to 3.0 mg/kg, clonal expansion was seen in both CD4+ and CD8+ blood T cells between baseline and week 6. After ivuxolimab, more expanded clones were found on average in CD8+ T cells than in CD4+ T cells. Antigen specificity was not determined for the clonally expanded peripheral T cells. Low levels of normalized T-cell clonal expansion were also shown by some nonresponding patients. In the 0.1-3.0 mg/kg groups, partial responders had among the lowest normalized peripheral clonal expansion, particularly in CD8+ T cells.

This clone was found once. Its antigen is currently not known. The record has no base qualities; no much larger clone is one base away. CDR3 length: 12 amino acids, cysteine to phenylalanine. Only the CDR3 DNA is retained, 36 bases long and in frame from the first base. V lost 5 bases and J lost 15 bases; the stretch between them is 17 bases long. Via the germline V gene (reference sequence), CDR1 is LNHNV and CDR2 YYDKDF. Genomic DNA was extracted from sorted cells for sequencing of the TCRbeta CDR3 region. TCRbeta CDR3 regions were sequenced using the immunoSEQ Assay. TCRdb obtained this table from immuneACCESS and retained in-frame rearrangements with V and J assigned. These tables miss some clones; where compared with another copy, unresolved V genes account for less than half of the shortfall, and the remainder is unexplained. The sample table lists 70,000 or so clones, about 91% of them with a count of one. About 2.2% of the sample goes to the ten largest clones.

The trial excluded patients who had a history of autoimmune disease or were on systemic immunosuppression. In every dose cohort, peripheral blood was drawn for TCR sequencing at baseline, cycle 4 day 1, and cycle 7 day 1. Samples were obtained from an open-label, multicenter, first-in-human phase I dose-escalation trial of ivuxolimab. Adults with locally advanced or metastatic melanoma, renal cell carcinoma, hepatocellular carcinoma or head and neck squamous cell carcinoma were enrolled in the trial. Before TCR sequencing, CD4+ T cells and CD8+ T cells from peripheral blood were sorted into separate populations.

Sequenced material: CD4+ or CD8+ T cells sorted from blood, taken in a trial of the OX40 agonist ivuxolimab. This sequence was found in an adult with an advanced solid tumor such as melanoma, head and neck, liver or kidney cancer. The rearranged segments are TRBV15 and TRBJ2-1, with no reliable assignment of the D segment. The CDR3 region reads CATSQFRASPFF. The nucleotides are TGTGCCACCAGCCAATTTCGGGCGAGCCCGTTCTTC.